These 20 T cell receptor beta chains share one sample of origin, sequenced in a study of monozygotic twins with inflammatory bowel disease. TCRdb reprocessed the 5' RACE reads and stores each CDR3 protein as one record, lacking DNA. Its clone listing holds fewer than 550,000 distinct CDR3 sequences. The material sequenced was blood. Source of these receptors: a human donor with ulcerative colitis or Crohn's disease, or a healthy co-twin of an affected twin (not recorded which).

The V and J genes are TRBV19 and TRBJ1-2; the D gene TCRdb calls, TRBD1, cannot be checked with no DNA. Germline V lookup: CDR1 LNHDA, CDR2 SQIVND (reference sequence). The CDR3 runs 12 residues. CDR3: CASSTLSYDYTF.

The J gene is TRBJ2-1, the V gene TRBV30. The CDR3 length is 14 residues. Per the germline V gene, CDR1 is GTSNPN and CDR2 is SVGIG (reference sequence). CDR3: CAWRKRGSYNEQFF.

CDR3 sequence reads: CASRGLAGDEQYF. This rearrangement joins TRBV7-2 to TRBJ2-7; the D call of TRBD2 rests on TCRdb alone, since no DNA is present to check it. CDR1 is SGHTA and CDR2 is FQGNSA in the germline V gene. The CDR3 extends over 13 amino acids.

The CDR3 is CASSYSGGATEAFF. V and J are TRBV6-5 and TRBJ1-1; no DNA is available, so the TRBD1 call from TCRdb remains unchecked. The CDR3 extends over 14 amino acids. Germline V gene data show CDR1 as MNHEY and CDR2 as SVGAGI.

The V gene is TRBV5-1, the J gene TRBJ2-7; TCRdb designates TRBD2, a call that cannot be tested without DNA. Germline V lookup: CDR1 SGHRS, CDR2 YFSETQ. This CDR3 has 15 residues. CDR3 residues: CASSSSGTRGYEQYF.

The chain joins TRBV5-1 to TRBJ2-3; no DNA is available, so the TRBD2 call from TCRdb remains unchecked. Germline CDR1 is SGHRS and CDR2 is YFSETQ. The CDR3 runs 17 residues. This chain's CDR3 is CASSSRPLSGGSDTQYF.

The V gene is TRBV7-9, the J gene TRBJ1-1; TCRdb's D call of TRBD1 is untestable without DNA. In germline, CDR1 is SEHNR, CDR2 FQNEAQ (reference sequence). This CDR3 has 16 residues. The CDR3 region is CASSLGTGGDNTEAFF.

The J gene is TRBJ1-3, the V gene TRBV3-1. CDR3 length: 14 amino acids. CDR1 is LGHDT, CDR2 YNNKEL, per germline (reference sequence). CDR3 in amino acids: CASTQRPARNTIYF.

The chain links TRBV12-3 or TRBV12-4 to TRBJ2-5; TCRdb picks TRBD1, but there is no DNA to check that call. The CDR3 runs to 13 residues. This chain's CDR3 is CASTPDRGETQYF.

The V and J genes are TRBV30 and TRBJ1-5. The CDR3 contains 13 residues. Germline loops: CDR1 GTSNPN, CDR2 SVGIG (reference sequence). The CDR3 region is CAWSVQVQQPQHF.

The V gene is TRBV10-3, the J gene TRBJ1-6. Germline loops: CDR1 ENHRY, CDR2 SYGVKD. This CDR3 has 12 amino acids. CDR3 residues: CAISEGYSPLHF.

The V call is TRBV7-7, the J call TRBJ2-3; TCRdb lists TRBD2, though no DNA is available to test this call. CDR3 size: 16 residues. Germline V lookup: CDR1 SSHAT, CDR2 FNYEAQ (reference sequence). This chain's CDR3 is CASSLELGGSTDTQYF. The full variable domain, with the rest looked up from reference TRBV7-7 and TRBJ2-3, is GAGVSQSPRYKVTKRGQDVTLRCDPISSHATLYWYQQALGQGPEFLTYFNYEAQPDKSGLPSDRFSAERPEGSISTLTIQRTEQRDSAMYRCASSLELGGSTDTQYFGPGTRLTVL.

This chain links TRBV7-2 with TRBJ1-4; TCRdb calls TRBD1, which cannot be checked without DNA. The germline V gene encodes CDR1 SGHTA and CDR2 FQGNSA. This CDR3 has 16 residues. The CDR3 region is CASSPRGGFPNEKLFF.

CDR3 amino acids: CASSPDGTSGQETQYF. The chain employs TRBV4-1 and TRBJ2-5. CDR1 is MGHRA, CDR2 YSYEKL, per germline. The CDR3 extends over 16 amino acids.

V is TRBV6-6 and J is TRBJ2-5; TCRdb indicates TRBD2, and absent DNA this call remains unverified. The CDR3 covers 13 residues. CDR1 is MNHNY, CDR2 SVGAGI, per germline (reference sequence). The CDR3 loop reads CASSIGGRETQYF.

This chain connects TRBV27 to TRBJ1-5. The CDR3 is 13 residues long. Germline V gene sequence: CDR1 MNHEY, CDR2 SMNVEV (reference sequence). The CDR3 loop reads CASSLSLHQPQHF.

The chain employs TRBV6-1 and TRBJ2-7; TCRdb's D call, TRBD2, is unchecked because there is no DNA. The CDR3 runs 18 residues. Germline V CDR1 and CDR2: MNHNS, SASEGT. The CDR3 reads CASRIRSSGGSRAYEQYF.

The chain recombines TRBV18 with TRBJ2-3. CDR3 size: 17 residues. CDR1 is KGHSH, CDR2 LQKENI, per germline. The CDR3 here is CASSPLAGGLGTDTQYF.

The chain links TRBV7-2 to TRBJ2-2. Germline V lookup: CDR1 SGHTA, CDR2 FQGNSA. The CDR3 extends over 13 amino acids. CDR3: CASSLTRDGELFF.

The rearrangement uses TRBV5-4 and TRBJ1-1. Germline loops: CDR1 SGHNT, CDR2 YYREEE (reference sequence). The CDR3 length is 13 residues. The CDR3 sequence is CASSLQQSYEAFF.